These T cell receptor beta chains were read from a single sample in a study of CD8+ T cells in alopecia areata. Clones were read by immunoSEQ multiplex PCR, and TCRdb kept only the in-frame ones, dropping some. The data show under 110,000 clones, 55% to 70% seen once. Source: CD8+ T cells sorted from blood, taken at roughly week 58, from a patient treated with tofacitinib. These receptors were obtained from a human donor with alopecia areata. The CDR3 runs from the conserved cysteine through the conserved F or W. D genes are given only for firm matches. Clone sizes are given selectively: once, few, many, or a class where the clone is expanded.

many,TRBJ2-3,TRBD2,TRBV7-9,CASRGTSGIYTDTQYF,TGTGCCAGCAGGGGGACTAGCGGGATTTACACAGATACGCAGTATTTT
.,TRBJ2-7,.,TRBV4-1,CASSQESAYEQYF,TGCGCCAGCAGCCAAGAATCGGCCTACGAGCAGTACTTC
.,TRBJ2-7,.,TRBV6-5,CATSPGRGPYEQYF,TGTGCCACCTCTCCAGGGAGGGGGCCCTACGAGCAGTACTTC
.,TRBJ1-3,.,TRBV30,CAWTNSGNTIYF,TGTGCCTGGACCAACTCTGGAAACACCATATATTTT
few,TRBJ2-5,.,TRBV2,CASISGEETQYF,TGTGCCAGCATCTCGGGGGAAGAGACCCAGTACTTC
.,TRBJ1-5,.,TRBV19,CASSIPSWGTFNQPQHF,TGTGCCAGTAGTATCCCCAGTTGGGGGACTTTTAATCAGCCCCAGCATTTT
.,TRBJ2-5,.,TRBV30,CAWSVMGQETQYF,TGTGCCTGGAGTGTAATGGGACAAGAGACCCAGTACTTC
.,TRBJ1-4,TRBD1,TRBV2,CASSQNRGSNEKLFF,TGTGCCAGCAGTCAAAACAGGGGATCCAATGAAAAACTGTTTTTT
.,TRBJ1-6,.,TRBV19,CASRISGASYSYNSPLHF,TGTGCCAGTAGAATAAGCGGGGCCAGCTACTCCTATAATTCACCCCTCCACTTT
once,TRBJ2-3,.,TRBV30,CAWSVVGSTDTQYF,TGTGCCTGGAGTGTTGTCGGGAGCACAGATACGCAGTATTTT
few,TRBJ2-3,TRBD2,TRBV2,CASSGPSGGADTQYF,TGTGCCAGCAGTGGGCCTAGCGGGGGGGCCGATACGCAGTATTTT
.,TRBJ1-1,.,TRBV5-1,CASSQQGRAFF,TGCGCCAGCAGTCAACAGGGTCGGGCTTTCTTT
.,TRBJ2-7,.,TRBV27,CASSFSGTGSYEQYF,TGTGCCAGCAGTTTCTCCGGGACCGGCTCCTACGAGCAGTACTTC
few,TRBJ1-2,.,TRBV2,CASTASGPYGYTF,TGTGCCAGCACCGCGAGCGGGCCCTATGGCTACACCTTC
many,TRBJ2-5,TRBD2,TRBV7-9,CASSATSGAIGETQYF,TGTGCCAGCAGCGCGACTAGCGGGGCAATCGGGGAGACCCAGTACTTC
few,TRBJ2-1,TRBD1,TRBV11-2,CASSGPDRVHEQFF,TGTGCCAGCAGCGGCCCCGACAGGGTGCATGAGCAGTTCTTC
.,TRBJ2-7,.,TRBV4-1,CASSQGRSSYEQYF,TGCGCCAGCAGCCAAGGACGGAGCTCCTACGAGCAGTACTTC
.,TRBJ1-1,.,TRBV4-1,CASSQGVGRVAFF,TGCGCCAGCAGCCAAGGAGTCGGCAGGGTGGCTTTCTTT
.,TRBJ1-4,.,TRBV6-1,CASSDTTATNEKLFF,TGTGCCAGCAGTGATACGACAGCAACTAATGAAAAACTGTTTTTT
few,TRBJ1-5,TRBD1,TRBV4-1,CASSQTGLSNQPQHF,TGCGCCAGCAGCCAGACAGGGCTCAGCAATCAGCCCCAGCATTTT
.,TRBJ2-2,.,TRBV30,CAWSVSGTGELFF,TGTGCCTGGAGTGTATCGGGTACCGGGGAGCTGTTTTTT
.,TRBJ1-2,TRBD1,TRBV7-6,CASSLGRGSYGYTF,TGTGCCAGCAGCTTAGGCAGGGGGAGCTATGGCTACACCTTC
few,TRBJ1-1,.,TRBV27,CATWVGTEAFF,TGTGCCACCTGGGTCGGGACTGAAGCTTTCTTT
.,TRBJ1-2,.,TRBV7-2,CASSLTTGPIYGYTF,TGTGCCAGCAGCTTAACCACCGGGCCCATCTATGGCTACACCTTC
.,TRBJ1-6,.,TRBV30,CAWSVRAGVLVDSPLHF,TGTGCCTGGAGTGTACGGGCCGGGGTTCTGGTTGATTCACCCCTCCACTTT
.,TRBJ2-3,TRBD2,TRBV29-1,CSVDGLAGTKVSTDTQYF,TGCAGCGTTGACGGTCTAGCGGGGACAAAGGTTAGCACAGATACGCAGTATTTT
.,TRBJ2-3,.,TRBV12-5,CATGHTSTDTQYF,TGTGCTACTGGACACACTAGCACAGATACGCAGTATTTT
.,TRBJ2-7,.,TRBV27,CASSWQSSYEQYF,TGTGCCAGCAGTTGGCAGAGCTCCTACGAGCAGTACTTC